These 8 T cell receptor beta chains share one sample of origin, sequenced in a study of T cell clonality in common variable immunodeficiency. The protocol was immunoSEQ multiplex PCR, while the TCRdb copy is restricted to in-frame clones and leaves out a portion. This sample has roughly 40,000 clones, each found more than once. The sample comprised peripheral blood mononuclear cells. The receptors here all came from a person between 18 and 70 years old in good health.

This clone came up many times. The read ends 3 residues shy of where the CDR3 ends; the end is completed using the germline J gene. The J gene is TRBJ2-3, the V gene TRBV5-1, with 9 bases lining up with TRBD1. In germline, CDR1 is SGHRS, CDR2 YFSETQ. V was clipped by 5 bases and J by 3 bases; unmatched bases: 4. The CDR3 is made up of 14 amino acids. The CDR3 protein is CASRTGQGTDTQYF. The CDR3 DNA, read in part, is TGCGCCAGCAGGACTGGACAGGGGACAGATACG.

Concerning this clone itself: The read finishes 3 residues shy of the CDR3 end, and the germline J gene is used to complete it. The chain joins TRBV7-8 to TRBJ2-7; TRBD1 matches 7 bases. V lost 2 bases and J lost 5; bases outside the gene matches: 12. The CDR3 runs 16 residues. Germline CDR1 and CDR2: SGHVS and FQNEAQ. CDR3 amino acids: CASSLLTGELLHEQYF. Incomplete CDR3 DNA: TGTGCCAGCAGCTTACTCACAGGGGAGCTTCTCCACGAG. Full variable domain (rest looked up from reference TRBV7-8 and TRBJ2-7): GAGVSQSPRYKVAKRGQDVALRCDPISGHVSLFWYQQALGQGPEFLTYFQNEAQLDKSGLPSDRFFAERPEGSVSTLKIQRTQQEDSAVYLCASSLLTGELLHEQYFGPGTRLTVT.

Concerning this clone itself: The read is 3 residues too short to cover the CDR3 end, so that end is filled in from the germline J gene. The chain recombines TRBV2 with TRBJ2-2; no firm D call. Germline CDR1 is SNHLY and CDR2 is FYNNEI. The CDR3 loop spans 14 amino acids. The CDR3 reads CASRLTRANEKLFF. The part of the CDR3 DNA that was read is TGTGCCAGCAGGCTGACAAGGGCTAATGAAAAG.

This clone turned up a few times. The CDR3 extends 3 residues past the end of the read, so its final part is completed from the germline J gene. The V and J genes are TRBV6-1 and TRBJ1-2, with D perhaps TRBD1 (6 bases). CDR3 length equals 14 residues. The germline V gene encodes CDR1 MNHNS and CDR2 SASEGT. CDR3 sequence: CASSEADSSYDYTF. Partial CDR3 DNA: TGTGCCAGCAGTGAAGCGGACAGCTCCTACGAC.

This clone came up many times. The CDR3 end is not reached by the read, which stops 3 residues before it; the germline J gene fills it in. The chain has TRBV19 and TRBJ2-5; D perhaps matches TRBD1 (6 bases). The CDR3 consists of 15 residues. Between the trimmed V and J ends, which lost 10 bases and 4 bases, there was a span of 22 bases. Per germline, CDR1 LNHDA and CDR2 SQIVND (reference sequence). The sequenced part of the CDR3 DNA is TGTGCCACTGCTACAGGGATATCTCAGGGAGAGACC. Translation gives CATATGISQGET. The whole CDR3 is CATATGISQGETQYF.

The sample holds many counts of this clone. The junction differs from germline at one of its ends, possibly a read error. The CDR3 end lies 3 residues beyond the end of the read and is filled in from the germline J gene. The genes are TRBV7-7 and TRBJ2-2; 8 bases map to TRBD2. Germline V CDR1 and CDR2: SSHAT, FNYEAQ (reference sequence). The CDR3 runs 15 residues. Partial CDR3 DNA: TGTGCTAGCAGCTTCGGGGGGGTTGGCACCGGGGAG. Translated: CASSFGGVGTGE. The whole CDR3 protein is CASSFGGVGTGELFF.

This clone has at least ten counts. The CDR3 end lies 3 residues beyond the end of the read and is filled in from the germline J gene. Other nucleotide sequences in the sample specify the same CDR3. This rearrangement joins TRBV20-1 to TRBJ2-3, with 7 bases identical to TRBD2. Germline CDR1 DFQATT, CDR2 SNEGSKA (reference sequence). This CDR3 spans 12 amino acids. With V trimmed by 3 bases and J by 5 bases, 2 bases remained unmatched. CDR3 in amino acids: CSARGRGDTQYF. The part of the CDR3 DNA that was read is TGCAGTGCTAGGGGGAGGGGAGATACG.

This clone has at least ten counts. With the read ending 3 residues before the CDR3 end, the germline J gene is used to fill in that end. The rearrangement joins TRBV20-1 to TRBJ2-7, with TRBD1 matching 8 bases. The ends lost 0 bases at V and 0 bases at J; junction bases unmatched: 4. The V gene's germline CDR1 is DFQATT and CDR2 SNEGSKA (reference sequence). The CDR3 spans 15 residues. CDR3 DNA (partial): TGCAGTGCTAGAGAAAACAGGGGGAGCTCCTACGAG. Protein sequence: CSARENRGSSYE. The CDR3 in its entirety is CSARENRGSSYEQYF.